Following are 22 T cell receptor beta chains from one sample sequenced in a study of tumor-infiltrating lymphocytes in primary liver carcinoma. Germline DNA was also extracted, and blood RNA derived from unsorted whole blood. TCR beta cDNA was reverse-transcribed from roughly 0.45 ug of total RNA. The reaction used a constant-region primer and ProtoScript II reverse transcriptase. Three rounds of nested multiplex PCR with slightly modified ARM-PCR produced TCR beta libraries. The two initial PCR rounds, about 9 cycles each, used TRBV1-TRBV30 forward and C-beta reverse primers. A single record per CDR3 protein comes from TCRdb applying MiXCR to the multiplex PCR reads. The sample has hundreds of thousands of distinct CDR3 sequences, nearly 60% seen once; the top ten hold 17%. Sequencing was carried out using peripheral blood. These receptors all come from a woman in her 30s with primary liver carcinoma and hepatitis B virus infection.

This clonotype was counted only a few times. The chain joins TRBV6-5 to TRBJ2-3; 8 nucleotides agree with TRBD1. Looked up from germline, CDR1 is MNHEY and CDR2 is SVGAGI. This CDR3 spans 17 amino acids. The ends lost 0 bases at V and 4 bases at J; junction bases unmatched: 9. CDR3 in DNA: TGTGCCAGCAGTTACTCGAGACGGACAGGGCTGGCAGATACGCAGTATTTT. It codes for CASSYSRRTGLADTQYF.

As to this clonotype: A junction boundary mismatches the germline segment, possibly from a read error. The chain carries TRBV11-2 and TRBJ2-5, with TRBD2 matching over 9 bases. The CDR3 spans 15 residues. Germline CDR1 SGHAT, CDR2 FQNNGV. CDR3 in amino acids: CVSRKASGAIETQYF. In nucleotides, the CDR3 is TGTGTCAGCAGAAAGGCTAGCGGGGCAATCGAGACCCAGTACTTT.

The chain uses TRBV6-1 and TRBJ2-2; D is perhaps TRBD2 (6 bases). This CDR3 contains 12 residues. V gave up 11 bases and J gave up 5 bases, with 12 bases separating them. Germline CDR1 reads MNHNS; CDR2 reads SASEGT. The CDR3 DNA sequence: TGTGCCTGCACACGGGGGACCGGGGAGCTGTTTTTT. Translating gives CACTRGTGELFF.

Concerning this clonotype itself: It may be a read error: a sequence one base away is much more abundant. V usage is TRBV12-3 or TRBV12-4 and J usage is TRBJ2-1, with D uncertain. V was cut by 8 bases and J by 7 bases, with 15 bases left in between. This CDR3 spans 13 amino acids. This chain's CDR3 is CASGPRRDNEQFF. CDR3 coding DNA: TGTGCCAGCGGCCCCCGGAGAGATAATGAGCAGTTCTTC.

The rearrangement joins TRBV11-2 to TRBJ2-7; D perhaps matches TRBD1 (5 bases). Germline CDR1 SGHAT, CDR2 FQNNGV. The CDR3 length is 14 residues. V was cut by 3 bases and J by 7 bases, with 16 bases left in between. This chain's CDR3 is CASSFVRDLGEQYF. DNA of the CDR3: TGTGCCAGCAGCTTCGTCAGGGATCTGGGAGAGCAGTACTTC.

This clonotype was counted ten times or more. This rearrangement joins TRBV11-2 to TRBJ1-6; D remains unclear. The ends were cut back, 3 bases at V and 5 bases at J, with 5 bases in the middle. Looked up from germline, CDR1 is SGHAT and CDR2 is FQNNGV. The CDR3 sequence is 13 residues long. The CDR3 region has the DNA TGTGCCAGCAGCTTGCAGGATAATTCACCCCTCCACTTT. Its translation: CASSLQDNSPLHF.

The V and J genes are TRBV6-5 and TRBJ2-5; D perhaps matches TRBD2 (6 bases). The CDR3 contains 12 residues. CDR1 MNHEY and CDR2 SVGAGI come from the germline V gene. V shed 5 bases and J shed 9 bases, with 13 bases lying between them. CDR3 DNA sequence: TGTGCCAGCAGTCCGACTAGGTCGGCCCAGTACTTC. The encoded protein is CASSPTRSAQYF.

About this clonotype itself: Sequence at one end of the junction differs from germline and may be a read error. The chain recombines TRBV29-1 with TRBJ1-2, with a weak D call TRBD1 (6 bases). The CDR3 covers 12 residues. Germline lookup yields CDR1 SQVTM and CDR2 ANQGSEA. The CDR3 DNA sequence: TGCAGCGTTTCCGAGCACAGGGCTGGCTACATCTTC. Encoded protein: CSVSEHRAGYIF.

A remark on this clonotype: This may be a read error, as it is one base from a much larger clone. This chain links TRBV4-2 with TRBJ2-1, with TRBD2 matching 9 bases. CDR3 size: 15 residues. Germline V gives CDR1 LGHNA, CDR2 YNFKEQ. In DNA, the CDR3 is TGTGCCAGCAGCCCTCGAGCGGGAGGCTACAATAAGCAGTTCTTC. Its protein is CASSPRAGGYNKQFF.

The chain carries TRBV6-4 and TRBJ1-4; D possibly corresponds to TRBD1 (5 bases). In germline, CDR1 is MRHNA, CDR2 SNTAGT. V shed 10 bases and J shed 5 bases, with 20 bases lying between them. The CDR3 has 15 amino acids. CDR3 loop: CATLEAGARNEKLFF. CDR3 nucleotides: TGTGCCACCCTCGAAGCCGGGGCGCGCAATGAAAAACTGTTTTTT.

This clonotype has only a few counts. CDR3 sequence reads: CASSPADRTFGGYTF. The CDR3 DNA reads TGTGCCAGCAGTCCCGCGGACAGGACGTTTGGGGGCTACACCTTC. The rearrangement joins TRBV12-3 or TRBV12-4 to TRBJ1-2, with TRBD1 matching 7 bases. V gave up 5 bases and J gave up 8 bases; unmatched junction bases: 14. The CDR3 is 15 residues long.

There are many counts of this clonotype. This chain joins TRBV11-2 and TRBJ2-7; 9 nucleotides align to TRBD2. Germline V gene sequence: CDR1 SGHAT, CDR2 FQNNGV. V lost 5 bases, J lost 4 bases, and 6 bases stayed unmatched. The CDR3 contains 14 residues. The CDR3 here is CASSVSGGTYEQYF. The CDR3 nucleotides read TGTGCCAGCAGCGTCAGCGGGGGGACTTACGAGCAGTACTTC.

The chain carries TRBV25-1 and TRBJ2-5, with a weak D call TRBD2 (6 bases). This CDR3 is built from 16 residues. V was trimmed by 3 bases and J by 5 bases, leaving 19 bases between them. From germline, CDR1 is MGHDK and CDR2 SYGVNS. As DNA, the CDR3 is TGTGCCAGCAGTGAGTGGGGGAGGACGGGCTGGGAGACCCAGTACTTC. Protein product: CASSEWGRTGWETQYF.

Comment on this clonotype: The junction shows a germline mismatch at one end, possibly a read error. The J gene is TRBJ2-5, the V gene TRBV29-1; 10 bases align to TRBD2. Germline lookup yields CDR1 SQVTM and CDR2 ANQGSEA. The CDR3 consists of 14 residues. The DNA of the CDR3 is TGCAGCGTTGTCGATCTAGCGGGGGAGGAGACCCAGTGTTTC. Residues: CSVVDLAGEETQCF.

The chain recombines TRBV7-9 with TRBJ1-6, with 8 bases that match TRBD1. Germline V gene data show CDR1 as SEHNR and CDR2 as FQNEAQ (reference sequence). After removal of 6 bases from V and 3 bases from J, the junction contained 1 base not matched to a gene. The CDR3 runs to 14 residues. The CDR3 spells CASRGQVYNSPLHF. The CDR3 DNA reads as TGTGCCAGCAGGGGACAGGTCTATAATTCACCCCTCCACTTT.

The chain links TRBV6-5 to TRBJ1-1, with a weak D call TRBD1 (5 bases). CDR1 and CDR2 from the germline V gene are MNHEY and SVGAGI. The CDR3 runs 14 residues. Trimming took off 0 bases at V and 5 bases at J, with 10 bases between the two ends. The CDR3 protein is CASSYSNKGTEAFF. In nucleotides, the CDR3 is TGTGCCAGCAGTTACTCGAACAAGGGGACTGAAGCTTTCTTT.

This clonotype was counted many times. The J gene is TRBJ2-1, the V gene TRBV29-1; D might be TRBD2 (7 bases). The CDR3 is made up of 17 amino acids. Trimming removed 4 bases from V and 1 base from J, with 20 bases in between. Germline V CDR1 and CDR2: SQVTM, ANQGSEA. DNA of the CDR3: TGCAGCGTTGGGGGGGCCTGGGGACTACCGTCCTACAATGAGCAGTTCTTC. This translates into CSVGGAWGLPSYNEQFF.

This clonotype was found a few times. The rearrangement joins TRBV6-2 or TRBV6-3 to TRBJ1-1; D remains unclear. The CDR3 covers 12 residues. V lost 6 bases and J 2 bases, leaving 7 bases between the germline ends. Looked up from germline, CDR1 is MNHEY and CDR2 is SVGEGT. The DNA for the CDR3 is TGTGCCAGCAGAGACGGAAACACTGAAGCTTTCTTT. This codes for CASRDGNTEAFF.

A word on this clonotype: A much larger clonotype is one base distant, so this may be a read error. The chain carries TRBV29-1 and TRBJ2-7; the D is unclear. V lost 7 bases and J 5 bases, leaving 15 bases between the germline ends. Germline lookup yields CDR1 SQVTM and CDR2 ANQGSEA. The CDR3 totals 12 residues. This chain's CDR3 is CSADWGNHEQYF. CDR3 nucleotide sequence: TGCAGCGCGGATTGGGGTAATCACGAGCAGTACTTC.

This rearrangement joins TRBV6-5 to TRBJ2-7; 9 bases align to TRBD2. Germline V gene lookup returns CDR1 MNHEY and CDR2 SVGAGI. The CDR3 runs to 16 residues. The ends lost 2 bases at V and 8 bases at J; junction bases unmatched: 13. The chain's CDR3 is CASSYPVAGVGMKQYF. CDR3 nucleotides: TGTGCCAGCAGTTACCCTGTAGCGGGAGTGGGAATGAAGCAGTACTTC.

The table lists this clonotype with a few counts. This chain connects TRBV24-1 to TRBJ1-1, with 8 nucleotides matching TRBD1. The CDR3 loop spans 13 amino acids. Germline lookup yields CDR1 KGHDR and CDR2 SFDVKD. J was trimmed by 12 bases and V by 4 bases; bases with no gene match: 9. CDR3 nucleotides: TGTGCCACCAGTGACCGGACAGGGCTGGTAACTTTCTTT. Protein product: CATSDRTGLVTFF.

On this clonotype: This sequence may be a read error, since a much larger clone differs from it by one base. The genes are TRBV29-1 and TRBJ2-2, with D possibly TRBD1 on 5 matching bases. Per the germline V gene, CDR1 is SQVTM and CDR2 is ANQGSEA. The CDR3 covers 15 residues. V was shortened by 1 base and J by 1 base, with 10 bases between the two germline ends. This chain's CDR3 is CSVEVPTVNTGELFF. As DNA, the CDR3 is TGCAGCGTTGAAGTTCCGACAGTGAACACCGGGGAGCTGTTTTTT.